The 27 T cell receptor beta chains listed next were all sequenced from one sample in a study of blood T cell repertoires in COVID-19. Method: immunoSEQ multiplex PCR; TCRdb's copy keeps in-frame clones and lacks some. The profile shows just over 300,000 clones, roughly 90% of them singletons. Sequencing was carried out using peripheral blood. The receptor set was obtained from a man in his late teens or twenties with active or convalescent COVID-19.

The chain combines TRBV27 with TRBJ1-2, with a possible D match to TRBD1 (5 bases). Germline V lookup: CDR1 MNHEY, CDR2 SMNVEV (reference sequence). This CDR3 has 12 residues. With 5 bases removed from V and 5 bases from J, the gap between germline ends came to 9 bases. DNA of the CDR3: TGTGCCAGCAGTCAGCAGGGATATGGCTACACCTTC. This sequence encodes CASSQQGYGYTF.

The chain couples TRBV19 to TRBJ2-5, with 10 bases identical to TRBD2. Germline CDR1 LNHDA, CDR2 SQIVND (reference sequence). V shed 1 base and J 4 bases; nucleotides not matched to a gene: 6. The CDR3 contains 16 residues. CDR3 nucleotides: TGTGCCAGTAGTATAGGTAGGCTAGCGGGAGCAGAGACCCAGTACTTC. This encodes CASSIGRLAGAETQYF.

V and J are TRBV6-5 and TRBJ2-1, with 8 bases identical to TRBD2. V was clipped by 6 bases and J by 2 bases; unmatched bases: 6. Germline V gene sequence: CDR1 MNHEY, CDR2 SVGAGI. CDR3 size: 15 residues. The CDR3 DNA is TGTGCCAGCAGCCCAGGACTAGCCACCTACAATGAGCAGTTCTTC. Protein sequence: CASSPGLATYNEQFF.

The CDR3: CATTNRDNQPQHF. CDR3 sequence (DNA): TGTGCCACCACCAACAGGGATAATCAGCCCCAGCATTTT. The chain links TRBV15 to TRBJ1-5, with D maybe TRBD1 (6 bases). With 7 bases removed from V and 4 bases from J, the gap between germline ends came to 11 bases. The CDR3 has 13 residues. Germline V gene data show CDR1 as LNHNV and CDR2 as YYDKDF (reference sequence).

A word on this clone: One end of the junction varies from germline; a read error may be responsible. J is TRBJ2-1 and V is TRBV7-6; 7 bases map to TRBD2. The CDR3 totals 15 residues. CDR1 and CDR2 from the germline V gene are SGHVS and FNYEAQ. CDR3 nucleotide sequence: TGTGCCAGCAGCTTAGCTCTAGCGGCCTACACTGAGCAGTTCTTC. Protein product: CASSLALAAYTEQFF.

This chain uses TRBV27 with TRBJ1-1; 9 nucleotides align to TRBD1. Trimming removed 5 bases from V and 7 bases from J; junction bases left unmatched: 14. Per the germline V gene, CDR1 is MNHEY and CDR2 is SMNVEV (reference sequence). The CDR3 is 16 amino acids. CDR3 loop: CASSPTGGLFGREAFF. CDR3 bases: TGTGCCAGCAGTCCCACAGGGGGCCTTTTCGGACGTGAAGCTTTCTTT.

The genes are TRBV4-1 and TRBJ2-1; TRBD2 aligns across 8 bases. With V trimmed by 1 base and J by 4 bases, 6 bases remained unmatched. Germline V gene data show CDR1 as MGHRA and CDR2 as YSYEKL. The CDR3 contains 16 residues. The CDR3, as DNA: TGCGCCAGCAGCCAAGGACGGGGGGGCCGTTACAATGAGCAGTTCTTC. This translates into CASSQGRGGRYNEQFF.

In DNA, the CDR3 is TGTGCCAGCAGTTTCGGACAGAGCTACGAGCAGTACTTC. Its protein is CASSFGQSYEQYF. The chain couples TRBV6-6 to TRBJ2-7; D is perhaps TRBD1 (6 bases). Germline lookup yields CDR1 MNHNY and CDR2 SVGAGI (reference sequence). The CDR3 covers 13 residues. Trimming stripped 4 bases from V and 3 bases from J, with 10 bases between.

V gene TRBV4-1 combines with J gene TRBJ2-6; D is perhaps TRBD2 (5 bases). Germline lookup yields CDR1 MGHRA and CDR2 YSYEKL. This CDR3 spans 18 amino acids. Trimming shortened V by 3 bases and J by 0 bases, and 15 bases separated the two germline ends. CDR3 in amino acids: CASSHRLPSISGANVLTF. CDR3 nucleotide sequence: TGCGCCAGCAGCCACCGACTACCATCTATCTCTGGGGCCAACGTCCTGACTTTC.

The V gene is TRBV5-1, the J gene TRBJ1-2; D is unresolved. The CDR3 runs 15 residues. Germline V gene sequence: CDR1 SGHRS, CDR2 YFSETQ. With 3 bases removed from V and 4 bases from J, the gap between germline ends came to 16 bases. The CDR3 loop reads CASSSDIGRGYGYTF. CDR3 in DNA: TGCGCCAGCAGCTCCGACATCGGACGGGGCTATGGCTACACCTTC.

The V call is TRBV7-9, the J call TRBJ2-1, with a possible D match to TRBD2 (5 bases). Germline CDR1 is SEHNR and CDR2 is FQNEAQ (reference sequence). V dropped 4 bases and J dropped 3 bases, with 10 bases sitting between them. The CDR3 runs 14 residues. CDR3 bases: TGTGCCAGCAGCTCCGAGCGGAACTACAATGAGCAGTTCTTC. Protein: CASSSERNYNEQFF. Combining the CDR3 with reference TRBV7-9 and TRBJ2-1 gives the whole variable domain DTGVSQNPRHKITKRGQNVTFRCDPISEHNRLYWYRQTLGQGPEFLTYFQNEAQLEKSRLLSDRFSAERPKGSFSTLEIQRTEQGDSAMYLCASSSERNYNEQFFGPGTRLTVL.

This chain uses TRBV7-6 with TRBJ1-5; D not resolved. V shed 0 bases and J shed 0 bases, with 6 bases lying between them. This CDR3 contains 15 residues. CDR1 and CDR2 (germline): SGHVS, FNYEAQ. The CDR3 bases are TGTGCCAGCAGCTTAGCTAACGGTAGCAATCAGCCCCAGCATTTT. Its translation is CASSLANGSNQPQHF.

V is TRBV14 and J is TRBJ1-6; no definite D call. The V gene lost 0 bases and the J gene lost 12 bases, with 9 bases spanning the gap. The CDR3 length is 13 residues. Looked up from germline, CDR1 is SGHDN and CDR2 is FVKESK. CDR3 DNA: TGTGCCAGCAGCCAAGAAACGGGATTACCCCTCCACTTT. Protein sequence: CASSQETGLPLHF.

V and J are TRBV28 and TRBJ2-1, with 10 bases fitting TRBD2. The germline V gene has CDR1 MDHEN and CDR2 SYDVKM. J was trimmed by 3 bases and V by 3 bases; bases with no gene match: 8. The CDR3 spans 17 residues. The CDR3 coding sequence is TGTGCCAGCAGTTTGCCCCTAGCGGGAGACGGCTACAATGAGCAGTTCTTC. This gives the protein CASSLPLAGDGYNEQFF. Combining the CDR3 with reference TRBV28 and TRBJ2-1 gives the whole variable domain DVKVTQSSRYLVKRTGEKVFLECVQDMDHENMFWYRQDPGLGLRLIYFSYDVKMKEKGDIPEGYSVSREKKERFSLILESASTNQTSMYLCASSLPLAGDGYNEQFFGPGTRLTVL.

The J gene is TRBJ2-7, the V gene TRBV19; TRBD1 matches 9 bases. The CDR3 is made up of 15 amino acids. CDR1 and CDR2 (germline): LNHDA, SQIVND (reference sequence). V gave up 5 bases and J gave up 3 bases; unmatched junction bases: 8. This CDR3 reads CASSFSGTGFYEQYF. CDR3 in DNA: TGTGCCAGTAGTTTTTCTGGGACAGGGTTCTACGAGCAGTACTTC.

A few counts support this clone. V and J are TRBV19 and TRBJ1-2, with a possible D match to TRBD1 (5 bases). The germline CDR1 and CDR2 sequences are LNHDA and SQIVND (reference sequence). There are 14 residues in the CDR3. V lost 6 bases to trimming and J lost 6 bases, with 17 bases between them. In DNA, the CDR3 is TGTGCCAGTAGGACATTCGGGGGTCCCGATGGCTACACCTTC. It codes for CASRTFGGPDGYTF.

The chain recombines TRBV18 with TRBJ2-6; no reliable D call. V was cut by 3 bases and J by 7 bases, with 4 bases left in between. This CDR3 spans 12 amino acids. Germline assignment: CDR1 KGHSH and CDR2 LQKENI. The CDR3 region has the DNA TGTGCCAGCTCACCGTTAGCCAACGTCCTGACTTTC. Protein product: CASSPLANVLTF.

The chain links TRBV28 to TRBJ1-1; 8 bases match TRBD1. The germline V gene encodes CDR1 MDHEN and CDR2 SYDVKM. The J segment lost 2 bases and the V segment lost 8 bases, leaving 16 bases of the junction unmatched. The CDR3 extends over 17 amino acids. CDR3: CASLTSGQGVLNTEAFF. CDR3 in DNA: TGTGCCAGCCTAACCTCCGGACAGGGTGTGTTAAACACTGAAGCTTTCTTT.

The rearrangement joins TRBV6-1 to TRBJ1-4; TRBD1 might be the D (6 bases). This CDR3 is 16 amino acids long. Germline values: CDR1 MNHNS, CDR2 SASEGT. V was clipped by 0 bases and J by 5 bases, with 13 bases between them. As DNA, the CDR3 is TGTGCCAGCAGTGAAGCGGTGACAGGCCTGAATGAAAAACTGTTTTTT. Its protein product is CASSEAVTGLNEKLFF.

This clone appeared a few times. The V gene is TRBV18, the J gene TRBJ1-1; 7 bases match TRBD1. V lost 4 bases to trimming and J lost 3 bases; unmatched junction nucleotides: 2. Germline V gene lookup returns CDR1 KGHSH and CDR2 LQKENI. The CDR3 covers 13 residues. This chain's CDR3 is CASSRQGDTEAFF. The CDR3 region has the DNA TGTGCCAGCTCACGACAGGGAGACACTGAAGCTTTCTTT.

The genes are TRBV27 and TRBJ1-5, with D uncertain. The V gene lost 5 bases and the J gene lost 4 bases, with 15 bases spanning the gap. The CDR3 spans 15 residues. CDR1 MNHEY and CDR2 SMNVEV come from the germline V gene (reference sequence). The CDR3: CASSRRPAVNQPQHF. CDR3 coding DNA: TGTGCCAGCAGTAGGCGGCCGGCTGTTAATCAGCCCCAGCATTTT.

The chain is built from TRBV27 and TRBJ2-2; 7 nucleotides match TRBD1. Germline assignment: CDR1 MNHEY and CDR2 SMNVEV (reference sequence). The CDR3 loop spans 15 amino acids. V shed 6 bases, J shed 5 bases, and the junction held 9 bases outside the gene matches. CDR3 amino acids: CASSKSDRVTGELFF. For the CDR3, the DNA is TGTGCCAGCAGCAAATCCGACAGGGTAACCGGGGAGCTGTTTTTT.

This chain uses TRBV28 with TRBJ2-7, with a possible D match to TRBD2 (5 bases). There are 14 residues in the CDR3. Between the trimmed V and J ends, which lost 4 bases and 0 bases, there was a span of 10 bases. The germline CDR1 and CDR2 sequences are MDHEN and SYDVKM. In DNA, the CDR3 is TGTGCCAGCAGTTGGCGGGTGCTCTCCTACGAGCAGTACTTC. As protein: CASSWRVLSYEQYF.

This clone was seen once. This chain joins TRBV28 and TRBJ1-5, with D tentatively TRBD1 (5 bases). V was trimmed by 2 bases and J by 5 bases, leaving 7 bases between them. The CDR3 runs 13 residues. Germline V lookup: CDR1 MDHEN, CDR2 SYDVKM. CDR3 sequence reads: CASSLRGYQPQHF. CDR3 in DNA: TGTGCCAGCAGTTTAAGGGGTTATCAGCCCCAGCATTTT.

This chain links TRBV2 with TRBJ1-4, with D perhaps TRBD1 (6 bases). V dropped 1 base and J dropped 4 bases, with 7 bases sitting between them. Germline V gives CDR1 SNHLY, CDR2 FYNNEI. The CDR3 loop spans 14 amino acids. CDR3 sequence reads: CASSEVQGNEKLFF. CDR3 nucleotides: TGTGCCAGCAGTGAAGTACAGGGTAATGAAAAACTGTTTTTT.

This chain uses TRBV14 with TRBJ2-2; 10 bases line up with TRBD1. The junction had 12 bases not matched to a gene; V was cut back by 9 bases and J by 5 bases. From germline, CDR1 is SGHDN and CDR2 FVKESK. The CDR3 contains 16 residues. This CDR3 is CARRNRTGGKTGELFF. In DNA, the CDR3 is TGTGCCAGGAGAAATAGGACAGGGGGAAAAACCGGGGAGCTGTTTTTT. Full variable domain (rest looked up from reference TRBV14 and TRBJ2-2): EAGVTQFPSHSVIEKGQTVTLRCDPISGHDNLYWYRRVMGKEIKFLLHFVKESKQDESGMPNNRFLAERTGGTYSTLKVQPAELEDSGVYFCARRNRTGGKTGELFFGEGSRLTVL.

CDR3 nucleotides: TGTGCCAGCAGTGAAGGGGACACTTACTACTACGAGCAGTACTTC. Its translation is CASSEGDTYYYEQYF. V gene TRBV25-1 combines with J gene TRBJ2-7, with a possible D match to TRBD1 (6 bases). Germline CDR1 is MGHDK and CDR2 is SYGVNS. Deletions cut 2 bases from V and 3 bases from J, with 14 bases between. This CDR3 has 15 amino acids.